The text below deals with one T cell receptor beta chain. The germline V gene encodes CDR1 KGHDR and CDR2 SFDVKD. The V segment lost 5 bases and the J segment 2 bases; nucleotides outside the gene matches: 4. The CDR3 length is 14 residues. The data originate from a study of blood T cell repertoires in COVID-19. Whole-study context: T cells, B-cell-depleted T cells, or PBMCs provided the cDNA or gDNA that served as material.

Produced via immunoSEQ multiplex PCR; TCRdb's table is partial and in-frame only. The data contain around 140,000 clones, roughly 90% of them singletons. Sequencing was carried out using peripheral blood. The sequence was collected from a man between 65 and 80 years old with acute or convalescent COVID-19. The rearrangement links TRBV24-1 to TRBJ1-2, with 7 bases identical to TRBD1. In nucleotides, the CDR3 is TGTGCCACCAGTGGACAGGGTTCGAACTATGGCTACACCTTC. Its protein product is CATSGQGSNYGYTF.